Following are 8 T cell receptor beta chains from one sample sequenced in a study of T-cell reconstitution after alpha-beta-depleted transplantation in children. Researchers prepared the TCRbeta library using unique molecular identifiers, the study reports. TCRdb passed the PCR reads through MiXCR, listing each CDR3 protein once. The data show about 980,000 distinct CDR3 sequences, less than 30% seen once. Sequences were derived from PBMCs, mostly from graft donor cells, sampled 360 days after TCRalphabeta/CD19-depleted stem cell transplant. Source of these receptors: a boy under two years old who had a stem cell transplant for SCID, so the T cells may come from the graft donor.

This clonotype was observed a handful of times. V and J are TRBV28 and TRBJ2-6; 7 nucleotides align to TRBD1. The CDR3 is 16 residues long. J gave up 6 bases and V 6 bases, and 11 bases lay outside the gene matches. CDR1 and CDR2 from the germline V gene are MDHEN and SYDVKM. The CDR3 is CASSSPAQGEANVLTF. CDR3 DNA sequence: TGTGCCAGCAGCTCCCCCGCTCAGGGGGAGGCCAACGTCCTGACTTTC.

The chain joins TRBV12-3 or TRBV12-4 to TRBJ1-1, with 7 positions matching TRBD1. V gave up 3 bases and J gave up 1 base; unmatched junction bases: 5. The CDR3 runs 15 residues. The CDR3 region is CASSFGQAANTEAFF. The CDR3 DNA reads TGTGCCAGCAGTTTTGGACAGGCGGCGAACACTGAAGCTTTCTTT.

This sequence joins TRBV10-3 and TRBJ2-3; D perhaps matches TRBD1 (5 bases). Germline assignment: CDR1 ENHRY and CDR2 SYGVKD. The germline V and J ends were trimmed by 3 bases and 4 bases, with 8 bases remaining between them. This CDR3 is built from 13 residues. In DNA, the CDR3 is TGTGCCATCAGTGATGGGGCTGCAGATACGCAGTATTTT. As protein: CAISDGAADTQYF.

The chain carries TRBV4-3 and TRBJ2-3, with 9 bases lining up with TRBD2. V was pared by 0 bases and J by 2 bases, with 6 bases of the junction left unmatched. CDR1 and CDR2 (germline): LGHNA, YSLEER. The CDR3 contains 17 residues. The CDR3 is CASSQDGAGGHTDTQYF. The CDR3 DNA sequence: TGCGCCAGCAGCCAAGATGGAGCGGGGGGACACACAGATACGCAGTATTTT.

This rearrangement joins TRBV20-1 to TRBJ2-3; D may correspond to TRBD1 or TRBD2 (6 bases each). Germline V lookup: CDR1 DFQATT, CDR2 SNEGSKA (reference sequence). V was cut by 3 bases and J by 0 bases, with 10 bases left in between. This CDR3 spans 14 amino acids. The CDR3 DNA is TGCAGTGCTAGTAGGGGGGATAGCACAGATACGCAGTATTTT. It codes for CSASRGDSTDTQYF.

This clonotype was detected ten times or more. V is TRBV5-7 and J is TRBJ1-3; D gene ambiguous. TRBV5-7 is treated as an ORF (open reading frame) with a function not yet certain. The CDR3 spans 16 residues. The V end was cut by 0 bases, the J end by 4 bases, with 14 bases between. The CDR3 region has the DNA TGTGCCAGCAGCTTGGAAGGCGGAGGTTCCGGAAACACCATATATTTT. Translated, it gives CASSLEGGGSGNTIYF.

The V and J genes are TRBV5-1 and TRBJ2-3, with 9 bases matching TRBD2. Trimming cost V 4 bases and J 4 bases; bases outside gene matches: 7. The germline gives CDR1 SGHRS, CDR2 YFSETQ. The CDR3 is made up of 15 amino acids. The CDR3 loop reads CASSRSGGTADTQYF. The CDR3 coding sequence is TGCGCCAGCAGCCGAAGCGGGGGGACCGCAGATACGCAGTATTTT.

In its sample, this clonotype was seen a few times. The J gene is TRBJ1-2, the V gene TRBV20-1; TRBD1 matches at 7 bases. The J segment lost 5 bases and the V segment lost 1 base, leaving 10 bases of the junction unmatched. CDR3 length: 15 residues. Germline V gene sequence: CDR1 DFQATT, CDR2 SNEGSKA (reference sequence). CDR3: CSARGAAGGLYGYTF. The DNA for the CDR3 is TGCAGTGCTAGAGGCGCGGCAGGGGGATTGTATGGCTACACCTTC.